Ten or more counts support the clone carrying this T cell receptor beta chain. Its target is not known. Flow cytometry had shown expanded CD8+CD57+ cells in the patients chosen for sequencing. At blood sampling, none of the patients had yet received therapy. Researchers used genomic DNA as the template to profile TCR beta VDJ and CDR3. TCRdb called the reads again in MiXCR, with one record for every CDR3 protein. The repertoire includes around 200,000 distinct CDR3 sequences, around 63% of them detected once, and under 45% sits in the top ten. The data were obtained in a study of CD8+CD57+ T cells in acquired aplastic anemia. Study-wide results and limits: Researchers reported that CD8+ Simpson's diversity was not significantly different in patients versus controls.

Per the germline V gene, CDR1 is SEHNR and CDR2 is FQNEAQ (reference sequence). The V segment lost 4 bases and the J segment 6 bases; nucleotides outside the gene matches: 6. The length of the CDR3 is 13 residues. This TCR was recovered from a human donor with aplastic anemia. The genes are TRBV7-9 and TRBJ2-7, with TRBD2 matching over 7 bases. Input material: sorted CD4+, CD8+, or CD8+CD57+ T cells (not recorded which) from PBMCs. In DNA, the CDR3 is TGTGCCAGCAGCTCCCGGGACTACTCCGAGCAGTACTTC. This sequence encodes CASSSRDYSEQYF.